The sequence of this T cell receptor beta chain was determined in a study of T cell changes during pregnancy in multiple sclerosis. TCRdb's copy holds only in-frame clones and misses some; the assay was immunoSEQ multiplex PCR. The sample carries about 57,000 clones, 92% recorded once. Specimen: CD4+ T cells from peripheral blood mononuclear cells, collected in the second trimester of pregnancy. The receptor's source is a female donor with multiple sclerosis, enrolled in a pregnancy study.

In DNA form, the CDR3 reads TGCGCCAGCAGCCAGACTAGCGGGAGCCACAATGAGCAGTTCTTC. Protein: CASSQTSGSHNEQFF. The V call is TRBV5-1, the J call TRBJ2-1, with 12 bases matching TRBD2. Germline assignment: CDR1 SGHRS and CDR2 YFSETQ. The CDR3 contains 15 residues. Germline trimming cut 4 bases from V and 5 bases from J; bases unmatched to any gene: 4.